Listed below are T cell receptor beta chains from one sample, sequenced in a study of PD-L1 blockade in urothelial cancer. The table came from immunoSEQ multiplex PCR; TCRdb's copy has only in-frame clones and leaves some out. The table shows 95,000 or so clones, with about nine tenths occurring only once. Sequenced here: PBMCs, sampled around atezolizumab (anti-PD-L1) treatment. The receptors originated from a man in his fifties or sixties with urothelial cancer. Both conserved end residues are part of each CDR3. D genes are given only for firm matches. The size of a clone is reported for some rows only, either as once, few or many, or as a class for expanded clones.

NA	TRBV7-7	13	TRBJ2-5	NA	CASSFTKGETQYF	TGTGCTAGCAGCTTTACAAAGGGGGAGACCCAGTACTTC
NA	TRBV6-4	15	TRBJ1-1	NA	CASSLDVGVITEAFF	TGTGCCAGCTCCCTGGATGTCGGGGTGATCACTGAAGCTTTCTTT
NA	TRBV5-4	14	TRBJ2-2	NA	CASSPGGKTGELFF	TGTGCCAGCAGCCCTGGCGGGAAGACAGGGGAGCTGTTTTTT
NA	TRBV18	14	TRBJ1-2	NA	CASSPSDRTYGYTF	TGTGCCAGCTCACCATCAGACAGGACCTATGGCTACACCTTC
NA	TRBV7-2	15	TRBJ2-4	NA	CASSPMVGASDIQYF	TGTGCCAGCAGCCCAATGGTGGGGGCTTCGGACATTCAGTACTTC
NA	TRBV5-1	17	TRBJ1-2	TRBD1	CASSLESTGAPGYGYTF	TGCGCCAGCAGCTTGGAATCAACAGGGGCGCCTGGCTATGGCTACACCTTC
few	TRBV10-3	15	TRBJ2-3	NA	CAISGGSGITDTQYF	TGTGCCATCAGTGGGGGTAGCGGAATCACAGATACGCAGTATTTT
NA	TRBV9	15	TRBJ1-1	NA	CASSVADSLNTEAFF	TGTGCCAGCAGCGTAGCGGACAGTTTGAACACTGAAGCTTTCTTT
few	TRBV2	15	TRBJ1-1	NA	CASSAPAGWSTEAFF	TGTGCCAGCAGTGCCCCGGCGGGTTGGAGCACTGAAGCTTTCTTT
many	TRBV5-1	13	TRBJ1-5	NA	CASSIIPNQPQHF	TGCGCCAGCAGCATTATCCCCAATCAGCCCCAGCATTTT
NA	TRBV7-2	18	TRBJ2-5	TRBD2	CASSLEEPSGGAEETQYF	TGTGCCAGCAGCTTAGAGGAGCCATCCGGGGGGGCCGAGGAGACCCAGTACTTC
NA	TRBV6-5	15	TRBJ2-7	TRBD2	CASSALAGVSYEQYF	TGTGCCAGCAGTGCCCTAGCGGGGGTTTCCTACGAGCAGTACTTC
NA	TRBV2	15	TRBJ1-4	TRBD1	CASSERDRGNEKLFF	TGTGCCAGCAGTGAAAGGGACAGGGGTAATGAAAAACTGTTTTTT
NA	TRBV18	15	TRBJ2-7	NA	CASSKRGGSPYEQYF	TGTGCCAGCTCCAAGAGGGGGGGCTCCCCCTACGAGCAGTACTTC
once	TRBV29-1	16	TRBJ2-7	NA	CSVEGGGDRPSYEQYF	TGCAGCGTTGAGGGGGGTGGGGACAGACCATCCTACGAGCAGTACTTC
NA	TRBV27	12	TRBJ2-7	NA	CASSGSSYEQYF	TGTGCCAGCTCCGGTAGCTCCTACGAGCAGTACTTC